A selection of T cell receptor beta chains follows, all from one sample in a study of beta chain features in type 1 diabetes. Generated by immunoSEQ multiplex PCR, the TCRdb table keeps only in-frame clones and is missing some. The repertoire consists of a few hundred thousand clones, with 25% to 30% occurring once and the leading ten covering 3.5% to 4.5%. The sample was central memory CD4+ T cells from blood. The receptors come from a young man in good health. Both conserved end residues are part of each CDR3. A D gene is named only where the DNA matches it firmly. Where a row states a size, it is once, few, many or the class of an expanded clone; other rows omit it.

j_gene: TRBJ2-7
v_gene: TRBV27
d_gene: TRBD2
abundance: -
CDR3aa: CASSLMASGRGVDEQYF
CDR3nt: TGTGCCAGCAGTTTAATGGCTAGCGGGAGGGGAGTCGACGAGCAGTACTTC

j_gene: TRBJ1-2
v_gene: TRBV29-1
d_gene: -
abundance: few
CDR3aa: CSVLGFKGYTF
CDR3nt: TGCAGCGTTCTGGGTTTCAAGGGCTACACCTTC

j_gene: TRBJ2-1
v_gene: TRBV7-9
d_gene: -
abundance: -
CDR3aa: CASSLGLGRGSEQFF
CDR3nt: TGTGCCAGCAGCTTAGGGCTCGGGAGAGGATCTGAGCAGTTCTTC

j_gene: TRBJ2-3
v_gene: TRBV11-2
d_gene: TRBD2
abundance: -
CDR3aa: CASRTLAGAWGTQYF
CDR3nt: TGTGCCAGCAGGACACTAGCGGGAGCATGGGGTACGCAGTATTTT

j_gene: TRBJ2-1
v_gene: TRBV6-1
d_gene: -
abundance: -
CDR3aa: CATQGPRGNEQFF
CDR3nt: TGTGCCACCCAGGGTCCTCGGGGCAATGAGCAGTTCTTC

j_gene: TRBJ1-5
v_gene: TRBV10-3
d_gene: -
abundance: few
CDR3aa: CAISVTLDRQPQHF
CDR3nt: TGTGCCATCAGTGTGACTCTCGATAGGCAGCCCCAGCATTTT

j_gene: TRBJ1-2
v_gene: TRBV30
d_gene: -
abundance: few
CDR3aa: CAWTRRGTTNYGYTF
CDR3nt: TGTGCCTGGACCAGACGTGGGACAACTAACTATGGCTACACCTTC

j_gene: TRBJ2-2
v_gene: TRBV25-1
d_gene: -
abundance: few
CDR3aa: CASSDPSAYTGELFF
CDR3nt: TGTGCCAGCAGTGACCCTAGCGCCTACACCGGGGAGCTGTTTTTT

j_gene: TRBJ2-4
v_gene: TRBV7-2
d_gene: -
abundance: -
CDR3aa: CASSGSSGYGIQYF
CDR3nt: TGTGCCAGCAGCGGCAGTAGCGGTTATGGCATTCAGTACTTC

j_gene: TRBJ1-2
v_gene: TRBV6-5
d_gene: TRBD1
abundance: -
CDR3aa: CASSQQGVNYGYTF
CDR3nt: TGTGCCAGCAGTCAACAGGGGGTTAACTATGGCTACACCTTC

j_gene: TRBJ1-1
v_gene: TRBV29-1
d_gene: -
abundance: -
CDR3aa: CSVEELVALQAFF
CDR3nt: TGCAGCGTTGAAGAATTGGTCGCGCTTCAAGCTTTCTTT

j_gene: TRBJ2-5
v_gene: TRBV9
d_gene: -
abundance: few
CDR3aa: CASSPVGGGQETQYF
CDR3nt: TGTGCCAGCAGCCCCGTCGGGGGAGGACAAGAGACCCAGTACTTC